These 13 T cell receptor beta chains were sequenced from one sample in a study of early T cells in non-severe SARS-CoV-2 infection (TCRdb year 2021). Preparation of the library involved 5' RACE. TCRdb shows the sequencer as NextSeq 500. Clones were called with MiXCR by TCRdb after fastp trimmed the public reads at Q25, and only in-frame beta chains were retained. All rows with the same CDR3 protein become a single entry with the most common DNA and genes. The sample data list 30,000 to 40,000 distinct CDR3 sequences, and 8% to 9.5% of these were observed just once. The ten largest clonotypes hold under 15% of the sample. Sequenced: whole blood. These receptors were taken from an adult who was a healthcare worker with PCR-confirmed SARS-CoV-2 infection or an uninfected control (not recorded which).

Many counts were recorded for this clonotype. The chain links TRBV9 to TRBJ2-1; D is tentatively TRBD1 or TRBD2 (6 bases each). Deletions cut 4 bases from V and 1 base from J, with 9 bases between. The germline gives CDR1 SGDLS, CDR2 YYNGEE. The CDR3 loop spans 14 amino acids. The CDR3 region is CASSPGASYNEQFF. The CDR3, as DNA: TGTGCCAGCAGCCCGGGGGCGTCCTACAATGAGCAGTTCTTC. The complete variable domain, with remaining parts taken from reference TRBV9 and TRBJ2-1, reads DSGVTQTPKHLITATGQRVTLRCSPRSGDLSVYWYQQSLDQGLQFLIQYYNGEERAKGNILERFSAQQFPDLHSELNLSSLELGDSALYFCASSPGASYNEQFFGPGTRLTVL.

This clonotype was seen a handful of times. The chain combines TRBV27 with TRBJ2-3, with 9 bases matching TRBD2. The V and J ends lost 8 bases and 1 base, in that order; junction bases with no gene match: 7. The CDR3 has 15 residues. Per the germline V gene, CDR1 is MNHEY and CDR2 is SMNVEV (reference sequence). As DNA, the CDR3 is TGTGCCAGCGGCTGGCGACTAGCGGGCACAGATACGCAGTATTTT. Translation: CASGWRLAGTDTQYF.

This clonotype showed up many times. One end of the junction varies from germline; a read error may be responsible. J is TRBJ2-3 and V is TRBV7-7; the D is unclear. The germline V gene has CDR1 SSHAT and CDR2 FNYEAQ (reference sequence). The CDR3 covers 15 residues. The CDR3 nucleotides read TGTGCTAGCAGCTTAAACCCCGGAGTATCAGATACGCAGTATTTT. Its protein is CASSLNPGVSDTQYF. Looking up the rest from reference TRBV7-7 and TRBJ2-3 gives the full variable domain: GAGVSQSPRYKVTKRGQDVTLRCDPISSHATLYWYQQALGQGPEFLTYFNYEAQPDKSGLPSDRFSAERPEGSISTLTIQRTEQRDSAMYRCASSLNPGVSDTQYFGPGTRLTVL.

A few counts support this clonotype. This rearrangement joins TRBV2 to TRBJ2-1; the D call may be TRBD1 or TRBD2 (5 bases each). V shed 7 bases and J shed 7 bases, with 14 bases lying between them. Germline V gene lookup returns CDR1 SNHLY and CDR2 FYNNEI. The CDR3 contains 13 residues. The CDR3 sequence: CASIRELRNEQFF. The CDR3 DNA reads as TGTGCCAGCATCAGGGAGCTGAGGAATGAGCAGTTCTTC.

This clonotype was observed at least ten times. The rearrangement links TRBV12-3 or TRBV12-4 to TRBJ2-2, with 8 bases fitting TRBD1. The CDR3 runs 13 residues. V dropped 6 bases and J dropped 6; count of bases not matched to a gene: 3. The CDR3, as DNA: TGTGCCAGCAGGGGACAGGTCCCCGGGGAGCTGTTTTTT. Translation gives CASRGQVPGELFF.

This clonotype was seen a handful of times. The V call is TRBV9, the J call TRBJ1-2; no clear D gene. In germline, CDR1 is SGDLS, CDR2 YYNGEE. This CDR3 region has 14 residues. The V and J ends lost 3 bases and 5 bases respectively, with 14 bases between them. This CDR3 reads CASSGLVPGYGYTF. The CDR3 DNA follows: TGTGCCAGCAGCGGACTTGTCCCGGGTTATGGCTACACCTTC.

This clonotype was detected only a few times. The chain recombines TRBV18 with TRBJ1-5, with D hard to call. V was pared by 2 bases and J by 10 bases, with 9 bases between. This CDR3 contains 12 residues. The germline gives CDR1 KGHSH, CDR2 LQKENI. CDR3 sequence: CASSPGLGPQHF. The CDR3 nucleotides read TGTGCCAGCTCACCAGGACTAGGACCCCAGCATTTT.

This clonotype was found many times. The V gene is TRBV12-3 or TRBV12-4, the J gene TRBJ1-1; D unclear. V lost 1 base and J lost 5, with 11 bases in between. The CDR3 contains 14 residues. The CDR3 nucleotides read TGTGCCAGCAGTTTAGGGTTCGAAATTACTGAAGCTTTCTTT. The encoded protein is CASSLGFEITEAFF.

This clonotype was seen at least ten times. The V gene is TRBV25-1, the J gene TRBJ2-5; 12 nucleotides match TRBD2. The CDR3 is 15 amino acids. Germline values: CDR1 MGHDK, CDR2 SYGVNS. The V segment lost 5 bases and the J segment 5 bases; nucleotides outside the gene matches: 6. The CDR3 DNA follows: TGTGCCAGCAGTAATACTAGCGGGGGGTTGGAGACCCAGTACTTC. Its protein product is CASSNTSGGLETQYF.

This clonotype was seen at least ten times. V and J are TRBV7-3 and TRBJ2-5, with 7 bases identical to TRBD1. Germline loops: CDR1 SGHTA, CDR2 FQGTGA. This CDR3 spans 14 amino acids. The V and J ends lost 5 bases and 5 bases, in that order; junction bases with no gene match: 8. CDR3 sequence reads: CASSPDRSIETQYF. CDR3 nucleotides: TGTGCCAGCAGCCCGGACAGGTCGATTGAGACCCAGTACTTC.

CDR3 nucleotide sequence: TGTGCCAGCAGCCAAGGACAGAGGACAGGGAATGATGGGACTGAAGCTTTCTTT. This sequence encodes CASSQGQRTGNDGTEAFF. The chain is built from TRBV9 and TRBJ1-1; 8 bases are a match to TRBD1. Germline values: CDR1 SGDLS, CDR2 YYNGEE. The CDR3 runs 18 residues. Losses at the gene ends were 4 bases for V and 5 bases for J; bases not matched to a gene: 19.

This chain connects TRBV15 to TRBJ1-1; D is perhaps TRBD1 (5 bases). The V and J ends lost 0 bases and 1 base respectively, with 9 bases between them. Looked up from germline, CDR1 is LNHNV and CDR2 is YYDKDF (reference sequence). The CDR3 totals 15 residues. The CDR3 region has the DNA TGTGCCACCAGCAGAGATCCAAGGGGGAACACTGAAGCTTTCTTT. Protein: CATSRDPRGNTEAFF.

The genes are TRBV11-2 and TRBJ1-2; D is uncertain. V lost 4 bases to trimming and J lost 8 bases, with 11 bases between them. Per the germline V gene, CDR1 is SGHAT and CDR2 is FQNNGV. This CDR3 spans 12 amino acids. As DNA, the CDR3 is TGTGCCAGCAGCTCCGTATTCGGAGGCTACACCTTC. Residues: CASSSVFGGYTF.